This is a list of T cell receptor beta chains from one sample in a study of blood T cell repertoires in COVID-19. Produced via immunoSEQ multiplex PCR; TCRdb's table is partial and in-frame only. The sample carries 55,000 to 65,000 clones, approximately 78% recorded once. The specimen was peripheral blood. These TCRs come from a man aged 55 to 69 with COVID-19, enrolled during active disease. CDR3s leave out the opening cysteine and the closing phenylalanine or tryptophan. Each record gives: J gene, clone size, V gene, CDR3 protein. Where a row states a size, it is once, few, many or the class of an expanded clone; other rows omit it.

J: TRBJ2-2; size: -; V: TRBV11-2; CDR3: ASSSLAGELF
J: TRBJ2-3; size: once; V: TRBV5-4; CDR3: ASSSIDQQDTQY
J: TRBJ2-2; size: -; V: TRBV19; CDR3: ASSRGQGGNTGELF
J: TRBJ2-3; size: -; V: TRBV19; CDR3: ASRETSGRVSTDTQY
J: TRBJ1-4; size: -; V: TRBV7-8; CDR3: ASSDSWSGSATNEKLF
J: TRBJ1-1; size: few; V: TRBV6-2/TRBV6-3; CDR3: ASSYSLVDTEAF
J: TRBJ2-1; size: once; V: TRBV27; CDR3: ASSSRASGGPRSSYNEQF
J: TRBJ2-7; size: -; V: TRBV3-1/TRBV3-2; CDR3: ASSDRTATYEQY
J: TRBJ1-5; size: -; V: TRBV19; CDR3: ASSIDGGGVQPQH
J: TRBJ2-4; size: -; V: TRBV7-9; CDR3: ASSSRPRRQDKNIQY
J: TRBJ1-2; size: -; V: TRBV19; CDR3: ASTRTWDRGRGDGYT
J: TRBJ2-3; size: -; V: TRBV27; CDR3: ASSSTGGTQY
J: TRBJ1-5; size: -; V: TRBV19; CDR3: ASSGYQDRATLIRAQH
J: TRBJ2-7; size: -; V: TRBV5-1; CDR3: ASSLGGSNSYEQY
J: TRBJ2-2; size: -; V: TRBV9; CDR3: ASSVAHNTGELF
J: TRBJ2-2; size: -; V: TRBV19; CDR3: ASSIPTGGDTGELF
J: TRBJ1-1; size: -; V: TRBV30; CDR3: AWSYRGMNTEAF
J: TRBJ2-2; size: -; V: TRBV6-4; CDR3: ASSPIAGGRDTGELF
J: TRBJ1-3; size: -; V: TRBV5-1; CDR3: ASSSAAGTAGNTIY
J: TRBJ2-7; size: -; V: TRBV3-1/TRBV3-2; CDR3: ASSQTGTSGRASYEQY
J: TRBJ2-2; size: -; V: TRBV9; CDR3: ASSPGQGLTGELF
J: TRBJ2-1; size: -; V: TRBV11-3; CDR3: ASSPGLAGGPYNEQF
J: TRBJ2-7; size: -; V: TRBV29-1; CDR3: SVPARVSPYEQY
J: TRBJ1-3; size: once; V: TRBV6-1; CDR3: ASSDTWTDSGNTIY
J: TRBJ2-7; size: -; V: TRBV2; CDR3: ASRVGGGPAAYEQY
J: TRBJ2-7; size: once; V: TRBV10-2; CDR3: ASRETFGSRYYEQY
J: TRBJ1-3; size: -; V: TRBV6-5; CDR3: ASTIDQGSGNTIY
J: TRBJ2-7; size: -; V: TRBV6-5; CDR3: ASSSYAGGSYEQY
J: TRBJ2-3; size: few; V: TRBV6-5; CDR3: ASIPGLWVDTQY
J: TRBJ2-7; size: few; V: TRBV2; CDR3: ASSSEGGYEQY
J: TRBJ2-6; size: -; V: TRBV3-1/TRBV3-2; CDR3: ASSQVGLGANVLT
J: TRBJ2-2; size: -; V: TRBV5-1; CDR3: ASSFMGGGNTGELF
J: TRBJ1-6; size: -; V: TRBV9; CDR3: ASSAQGSNSPLH
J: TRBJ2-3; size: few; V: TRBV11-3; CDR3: ASSLTSSTDTQY
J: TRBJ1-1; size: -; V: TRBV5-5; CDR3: ASSSGANTEAF
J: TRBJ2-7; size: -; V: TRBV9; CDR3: ASSVDTGQGVLYEQY
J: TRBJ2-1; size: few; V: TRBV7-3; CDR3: ASSTSGGAGEQF
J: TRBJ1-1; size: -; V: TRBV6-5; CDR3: ASSYSLNMNTEAF
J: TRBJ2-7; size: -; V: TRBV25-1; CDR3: ASWPSREIIYEQY